What follows are 11 T cell receptor beta chains derived from one specimen sequenced in a study of T cell repertoires in cytomegalovirus infection. MiXCR, run by TCRdb on the reads, gives a single entry per CDR3 protein. The sample records 650,000 to 900,000 distinct CDR3 sequences, around a third being singletons. These TCRs' antigens remain unknown. Material: cultured CD8+ T cells from PBMCs, obtained from culture after CMV antigen stimulation. Every receptor here comes from a human donor in good health (CMV status not recorded). Some clones in this sample may be carry-over from other donors' samples.

The genes are TRBV29-1 and TRBJ1-2, with TRBD1 identical over 9 bases. CDR3 length equals 14 residues. Germline V gene data show CDR1 as SQVTM and CDR2 as ANQGSEA. J was trimmed by 5 bases and V by 0 bases; bases with no gene match: 4. The CDR3 nucleotides are TGCAGCGTTGAAGAGAACAGGGGGCGGTATGGCTACACCTTC. Encoded protein: CSVEENRGRYGYTF.

CDR3 bases: TGCAGCGCTATGACAGGGTTGGGAACTGAAGCTTTCTTT. Its translation: CSAMTGLGTEAFF. The chain joins TRBV29-1 to TRBJ1-1; 7 bases align to TRBD1. The CDR3 has 13 amino acids. Looked up from germline, CDR1 is SQVTM and CDR2 is ANQGSEA. V gave up 7 bases and J gave up 5 bases; unmatched junction bases: 10.

This clonotype has at least ten counts. V gene TRBV27 combines with J gene TRBJ2-6, with no clear D. This CDR3 comprises 16 residues. Trimming left V 3 bases short and J 0 bases short, with 9 bases between. Germline CDR1 reads MNHEY; CDR2 reads SMNVEV (reference sequence). This chain's CDR3 is CASSLLGSSGANVLTF. The CDR3 nucleotides are TGTGCCAGCAGTTTGTTGGGGTCCTCTGGGGCCAACGTCCTGACTTTC.

This clonotype was counted between two and nine times. The J gene is TRBJ2-7, the V gene TRBV10-2, with a tentative D call TRBD1 (6 bases). Per germline, CDR1 WSHSY and CDR2 SAAADI. Deletions cut 6 bases from V and 2 bases from J, with 14 bases between. The length of the CDR3 is 14 residues. This CDR3 is CASSSTGNTYEQYF. CDR3 in DNA: TGCGCCAGCAGCTCAACAGGGAACACCTACGAGCAGTACTTC.

The chain is built from TRBV7-9 and TRBJ2-4; D gene ambiguous. V was pared by 4 bases and J by 0 bases, with 4 bases between. CDR1 and CDR2 (germline): SEHNR, FQNEAQ (reference sequence). This CDR3 is built from 13 residues. The CDR3 region is CASSWLAKNIQYF. In nucleotides, the CDR3 is TGTGCCAGCAGCTGGCTAGCCAAAAACATTCAGTACTTC. Drawing the rest from reference TRBV7-9 and TRBJ2-4, the complete variable domain is DTGVSQNPRHKITKRGQNVTFRCDPISEHNRLYWYRQTLGQGPEFLTYFQNEAQLEKSRLLSDRFSAERPKGSFSTLEIQRTEQGDSAMYLCASSWLAKNIQYFGAGTRLSVL.

This clonotype was observed a few times. The chain combines TRBV27 with TRBJ1-6, with D hard to call. Trimming cost V 4 bases and J 7 bases, with 8 bases left between them. The CDR3 runs to 13 residues. Germline CDR1 reads MNHEY; CDR2 reads SMNVEV (reference sequence). The CDR3 sequence is CASSSQWNSPLHF. CDR3 nucleotide sequence: TGTGCCAGCAGTTCTCAATGGAATTCACCCCTCCACTTT.

The rearrangement joins TRBV7-3 to TRBJ1-6; D uncertain. This CDR3 has 14 amino acids. CDR1 is SGHTA, CDR2 FQGTGA, per germline. The ends were cut back, 2 bases at V and 9 bases at J, with 11 bases in the middle. CDR3 residues: CASSLEYNSSPLHF. The CDR3 DNA sequence: TGTGCCAGCAGCTTAGAATATAATAGTTCACCCCTCCACTTT.

The genes are TRBV20-1 and TRBJ1-1; 9 bases align to TRBD1. The trim removed 8 bases at V and 3 bases at J, leaving 13 bases unmatched. The CDR3 is 15 amino acids. Germline CDR1 reads DFQATT; CDR2 reads SNEGSKA (reference sequence). The CDR3 nucleotides read TGCAGTACTACATCCCCCGACAGGGGGTACACTGAAGCTTTCTTT. Its protein is CSTTSPDRGYTEAFF.

A word on this clonotype: A junction boundary mismatches the germline segment, possibly from a read error. The chain couples TRBV6-2 or TRBV6-3 to TRBJ1-2; D is uncertain. CDR1 and CDR2 (germline): MNHEY, SVGEGT. This CDR3 is built from 12 residues. The CDR3 nucleotides are TGTGTCAGCAGGCCCGGACTTCATGGCTACACCTTC. Translating it yields CVSRPGLHGYTF.

As for this clonotype: A single base separates this from a much larger clone, so it may be a read error. The J gene is TRBJ2-4, the V gene TRBV7-9; 9 nucleotides align to TRBD2. CDR3 length equals 16 residues. CDR1 and CDR2 from the germline V gene are SEHNR and FQNEAQ (reference sequence). The CDR3 sequence is CANSPREGPSKNIQYF. The CDR3 nucleotides are TGTGCCAACAGCCCGCGGGAGGGGCCCTCCAAAAACATTCAGTACTTC.

V usage is TRBV5-1 and J usage is TRBJ2-1; TRBD2 matches 8 bases. Per the germline V gene, CDR1 is SGHRS and CDR2 is YFSETQ. The junction had 3 bases not matched to a gene; V was cut back by 0 bases and J by 4 bases. The CDR3 is 15 amino acids. CDR3 DNA: TGCGCCAGCAGCTTGGAGGGACTAGATTACAATGAGCAGTTCTTC. Residues: CASSLEGLDYNEQFF.